This T cell receptor (beta chain) was observed in a study of cytomegalovirus exposure and HLA in healthy donors. Study outcomes and limitations: Most TCR sequences were rare, but some public TCRs occurred in many donors.

This clone was seen a handful of times. Its cognate antigen is unknown. CDR1 and CDR2 (germline): LGHNA, YNFKEQ. The V segment lost 1 base and the J segment 8 bases; nucleotides outside the gene matches: 16. The CDR3 runs to 19 residues. 13 Jbeta primers and 60 Vbeta primers were used for the PCR. Assay: immunoSEQ multiplex PCR; the TCRdb copy retains only in-frame clones and omits some. Among some 180,000 clones listed, 76% were seen once. Sequencing was carried out using PBMCs. The rearrangement links TRBV4-2 to TRBJ2-1; 11 positions agree with TRBD2. This TCR was recovered from a man younger than 35 in good health and CMV-seronegative. The CDR3 spells CASSQAAGGLAGGRDEQFF. The CDR3 DNA reads as TGTGCCAGCAGCCAAGCGGCGGGAGGGTTAGCGGGAGGGAGGGATGAGCAGTTCTTC.